The clone carrying this T cell receptor beta chain was seen more than once but under ten times. The target antigen is unknown. It was approximately 9 milliliters of peripheral blood that were drawn from each donor. The entry originates in a study of blood T cells in healthy people across ages. Primed by a sample-barcoded 5' primer and a J-beta primer mix, a second PCR proceeded for roughly 6 to 12 cycles. Each cDNA was tagged by a template-switch adaptor containing 12 random nucleotides. Each sample provided no less than 2.5 million CDR3-containing paired-end reads. TCRdb recomputed calls from the 5' RACE reads with MiXCR, one row per CDR3 protein. The table has about 1 million distinct CDR3 sequences, under 55% seen once. Regarding the study as a whole: The study regarded diversity estimates from one million T cells as underestimates.

The V and J ends lost 5 bases and 5 bases respectively, with 12 bases between them. The CDR3 length is 13 residues. CDR1 and CDR2 (germline): MNHEY, SMNVEV (reference sequence). The chain couples TRBV27 to TRBJ1-2; possible D gene TRBD1, 5 bases. The specimen was blood. This receptor was identified in a woman aged 55-69 years in good health. This chain's CDR3 is CASSPGRIYGYTF. The CDR3 region has the DNA TGTGCCAGCAGTCCGGGACGGATTTATGGCTACACCTTC.